This T cell receptor (beta chain) appears in the sequencing data of a study of CD8 T cells in Susac syndrome. Random hexamers primed reverse transcription of about 0.5 to 1 ug RNA. TCRdb independently ran MiXCR on the immunoSEQ multiplex PCR reads; one entry per CDR3 protein. The data show approximately 150,000 distinct CDR3 sequences, approximately 95% seen once. Sequencing of TCR beta covered CD8+ and CD4+ T cells obtained from blood. As controls, healthy donors matched for age and sex were used. This CDR3 comprises 16 residues. Unmatched junction bases numbered 3, after V lost 2 bases and J lost 0 bases.

The gene calls are TRBV12-3 or TRBV12-4 and TRBJ2-5, with TRBD2 identical over 10 bases. This TCR was sampled from a human donor in good health. Sequencing was done on a sample of CD4+ T cells from PBMCs. CDR3 sequence reads: CASSLRAGGYQETQYF. In DNA form, the CDR3 reads TGTGCCAGCAGTTTAAGAGCGGGGGGGTACCAAGAGACCCAGTACTTC.